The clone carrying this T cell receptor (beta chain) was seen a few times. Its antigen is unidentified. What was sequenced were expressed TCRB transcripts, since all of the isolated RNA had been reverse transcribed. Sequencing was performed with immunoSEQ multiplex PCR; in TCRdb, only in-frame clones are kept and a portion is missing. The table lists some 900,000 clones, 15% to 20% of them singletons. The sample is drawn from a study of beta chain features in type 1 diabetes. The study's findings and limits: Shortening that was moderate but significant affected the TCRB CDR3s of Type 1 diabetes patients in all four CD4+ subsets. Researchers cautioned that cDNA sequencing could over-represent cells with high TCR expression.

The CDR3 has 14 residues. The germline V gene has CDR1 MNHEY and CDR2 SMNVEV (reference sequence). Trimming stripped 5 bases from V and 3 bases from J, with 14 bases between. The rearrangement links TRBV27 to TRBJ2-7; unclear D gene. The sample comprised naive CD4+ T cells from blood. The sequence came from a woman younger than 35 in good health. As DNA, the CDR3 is TGTGCCAGCAGTCGGTTCCCAACCAACTACGAGCAGTACTTC. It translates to CASSRFPTNYEQYF.